Each of the 26 T cell receptor beta chains below was sequenced from the same sample in a study of blood T cells in healthy people across ages. Primed by a sample-barcoded 5' primer and a J-beta primer mix, a second PCR proceeded for about 7 to 12 cycles. MiXCR was run by TCRdb on the 5' RACE reads, yielding one entry per CDR3 protein. The table lists about 930,000 distinct CDR3 sequences, about 28% of them singletons, with around 9.6% in the top ten. These same data were also listed under a study on T cells of mothers and their children.

Sequenced material: blood. The receptors derive from a woman aged 40 to 50 in good health.

A remark on this clonotype: Compared with germline, one end of the junction differs, possibly owing to a read error. V usage is TRBV10-3 and J usage is TRBJ1-2; D gene unclear. Germline assignment: CDR1 ENHRY and CDR2 SYGVKD. This CDR3 has 15 residues. CDR3 in DNA: TGTGCCGTCAGTGCCCCCCAGCCCCTTAACTGTGGCTACACCTTC. Protein sequence: CAVSAPQPLNCGYTF.

To note about this clonotype: A much bigger clone sits one base away, suggesting this may be a read error. CDR3 region: CASSQELGWQEAQYF. The CDR3 coding sequence is TGTGCCAGCAGCCAAGAACTCGGTTGGCAAGAGGCCCAGTACTTC. V and J are TRBV3-1 and TRBJ2-7; D gene ambiguous. The length of the CDR3 is 15 residues. V dropped 0 bases and J dropped 10 bases, with 19 bases sitting between them. Germline lookup yields CDR1 LGHDT and CDR2 YNNKEL (reference sequence).

The chain combines TRBV5-1 with TRBJ2-5; 8 bases line up with TRBD2. V shed 0 bases and J 1 base; nucleotides not matched to a gene: 5. Per germline, CDR1 SGHRS and CDR2 YFSETQ. The CDR3 is 16 residues long. The CDR3 nucleotides are TGCGCCAGCAGCTTGGGGGGACTAGGGAGCCAAGAGACCCAGTACTTC. Amino acid sequence: CASSLGGLGSQETQYF.

This clonotype turned up a few times. The genes are TRBV6-6 and TRBJ2-3, with 9 bases lining up with TRBD2. Germline assignment: CDR1 MNHNY and CDR2 SVGAGI (reference sequence). The CDR3 extends over 17 amino acids. The junction had 11 bases not matched to a gene; V was cut back by 5 bases and J by 2 bases. Written as DNA, the CDR3 is TGTGCCAGCAGTCTCAATAGCGGGGGCCTAAACACAGATACGCAGTATTTT. Amino acid sequence: CASSLNSGGLNTDTQYF.

Points on this clonotype: One end of the junction fails to match germline, which may point to a read error. The chain recombines TRBV4-1 with TRBJ2-3, with TRBD2 matching 10 bases. Germline CDR1 reads MGHRA; CDR2 reads YSYEKL. The CDR3 runs to 15 residues. CDR3 in amino acids: CAGSQGLAELNTQYF. CDR3 bases: TGCGCCGGCAGCCAAGGACTAGCGGAGCTAAATACGCAGTATTTT.

V gene TRBV7-2 combines with J gene TRBJ1-5, with a tentative D call TRBD1 (5 bases). Per the germline V gene, CDR1 is SGHTA and CDR2 is FQGNSA. The CDR3 is made up of 14 amino acids. The V gene lost 5 bases and the J gene lost 2 bases, with 10 bases spanning the gap. The CDR3 reads CASSPRRGNQPQHF. The CDR3 DNA follows: TGTGCCAGCAGCCCACGCAGGGGCAATCAGCCCCAGCATTTT.

The chain combines TRBV20-1 with TRBJ2-6; D not resolved. The germline gives CDR1 DFQATT, CDR2 SNEGSKA (reference sequence). The CDR3 is 16 residues long. Trimming took 6 bases from V and 0 from J, leaving 15 bases between them. The CDR3 loop reads CSARSISFSGANVLTF. The CDR3 coding sequence is TGCAGTGCCAGGAGCATAAGCTTCTCTGGGGCCAACGTCCTGACTTTC.

In its sample, this clonotype was seen a few times. The chain has TRBV27 and TRBJ1-6; no definite D call. CDR1 and CDR2 from the germline V gene are MNHEY and SMNVEV (reference sequence). The CDR3 sequence is 14 residues long. Trimming removed 5 bases from V and 7 bases from J, with 12 bases in between. DNA of the CDR3: TGTGCCAGCAGTCCGGGAACCATCAATTCACCCCTCCACTTT. It yields the protein CASSPGTINSPLHF.

The chain carries TRBV27 and TRBJ2-5; no definite D call. The V gene's germline CDR1 is MNHEY and CDR2 SMNVEV (reference sequence). The CDR3 has 12 residues. V was clipped by 4 bases and J by 11 bases, with 14 bases between them. Here the CDR3 DNA reads TGTGCCAGCAGTTCCCGCTCCTACAAGCAGTACTTC. Translated: CASSSRSYKQYF.

The rearrangement links TRBV9 to TRBJ2-3, with D perhaps matching TRBD2 (5 bases). The CDR3 has 16 residues. Germline V gene data show CDR1 as SGDLS and CDR2 as YYNGEE. V lost 0 bases and J 6 bases, leaving 17 bases between the germline ends. As DNA, the CDR3 is TGTGCCAGCAGCGTAGGTAGTTCCGAAAGCGGCGATACGCAGTATTTT. Protein product: CASSVGSSESGDTQYF.

In this sample, this clonotype turned up many times. The chain couples TRBV20-1 to TRBJ2-7; either TRBD1 or TRBD2 may supply D (6 bases each). The CDR3 loop spans 16 amino acids. CDR1 is DFQATT and CDR2 is SNEGSKA in the germline V gene (reference sequence). Trimming removed 5 bases from V and 5 bases from J, with 25 bases in between. DNA for the CDR3: TGCAGTGCTCGGATGGGGGGCAGGGACCTATTTGACGAGCAGTACTTC. Residues: CSARMGGRDLFDEQYF.

In this sample, this clonotype turned up many times. The V gene is TRBV11-2, the J gene TRBJ2-3; tentatively, D is TRBD2 (6 bases). CDR3 length: 16 residues. The V and J ends lost 4 bases and 1 base respectively, with 15 bases between them. The germline V gene encodes CDR1 SGHAT and CDR2 FQNNGV. The CDR3 region has the DNA TGTGCCAGCAGCTCAGGAGGGCGGGGCCGCACAGATACGCAGTATTTT. Protein: CASSSGGRGRTDTQYF.

In this sample, this clonotype turned up many times. J is TRBJ2-7 and V is TRBV5-1; TRBD1 matches 8 bases. This CDR3 region has 14 residues. The ends lost 0 bases at V and 6 bases at J; junction bases unmatched: 5. Germline loops: CDR1 SGHRS, CDR2 YFSETQ. Here the CDR3 reads CASSLAQGASEQYF. DNA for the CDR3: TGCGCCAGCAGCTTGGCTCAGGGGGCGAGCGAGCAGTACTTC.

This clonotype has just a few counts. A much larger clone lies one base from this, so it may be a read error. The gene calls are TRBV5-1 and TRBJ2-7; the D gene is possibly TRBD1 (5 bases). Deletions cut 4 bases from V and 3 bases from J, with 14 bases between. Per germline, CDR1 SGHRS and CDR2 YFSETQ. CDR3 size: 14 residues. CDR3 bases: TGCGCCAGCAGCCCCAGGGCGCCCCGCTACGAGCAGTACTTC. Translation: CASSPRAPRYEQYF.

A note on this clonotype: Just one base apart from a much larger clone, this may be a read error. This chain links TRBV24-1 with TRBJ2-3; TRBD1 or TRBD2 may be the D gene (5 bases each). The CDR3 contains 16 residues. V was trimmed by 3 bases and J by 1 base, leaving 13 bases between them. Germline V gene sequence: CDR1 KGHDR, CDR2 SFDVKD. This chain's CDR3 is CATSDPSMGGTDTQYF. CDR3 bases: TGTGCCACCAGTGATCCGTCTATGGGGGGCACAGATACGCAGTATTTT.

This clonotype appeared a few times. The junction does not match germline at one end; this may be a read error. The rearrangement links TRBV10-3 to TRBJ1-2, with D uncertain. Germline assignment: CDR1 ENHRY and CDR2 SYGVKD. The CDR3 is 14 amino acids. CDR3 residues: CAIRESIPVRGYTF. CDR3 in DNA: TGTGCCATCAGGGAGTCGATACCTGTTCGAGGCTACACCTTC.

This clonotype was counted at least ten times. V and J are TRBV4-1 and TRBJ2-7, with 10 nucleotides matching TRBD2. This CDR3 is built from 16 residues. CDR1 is MGHRA, CDR2 YSYEKL, per germline. V trimming: 2 bases; J trimming: 2 bases; junction bases outside the gene matches: 6. CDR3 sequence: CASSQPAGGGTYEQYF. The CDR3 DNA reads TGCGCCAGCAGCCAACCAGCGGGAGGGGGGACCTACGAGCAGTACTTC.

The genes are TRBV14 and TRBJ1-2; D not resolved. Germline CDR1 reads SGHDN; CDR2 reads FVKESK. This CDR3 has 13 residues. Trimming took off 4 bases at V and 4 bases at J, with 10 bases between the two ends. The chain's CDR3 is CASSPNRPYGYTF. CDR3 nucleotides: TGTGCCAGCAGCCCCAACAGACCCTATGGCTACACCTTC.

The chain couples TRBV5-1 to TRBJ2-5; no clear D. This CDR3 region has 15 residues. Per the germline V gene, CDR1 is SGHRS and CDR2 is YFSETQ. V was clipped by 3 bases and J by 1 base, with 13 bases between them. CDR3 sequence (DNA): TGCGCCAGCAGCTCAACCCGGGTACCCCAAGAGACCCAGTACTTC. This gives the protein CASSSTRVPQETQYF.

The chain employs TRBV12-3 or TRBV12-4 and TRBJ2-3; D not resolved. The CDR3 consists of 11 residues. V lost 9 bases, J lost 3 bases, and 7 bases lay in between. CDR3 nucleotide sequence: TGTGCCAGAATGTGGACAGATACGCAGTATTTT. Its translation is CARMWTDTQYF.

The chain couples TRBV27 to TRBJ2-3; no clear D gene. The V gene lost 5 bases and the J gene lost 2 bases, with 17 bases spanning the gap. This CDR3 is built from 16 residues. CDR1 MNHEY and CDR2 SMNVEV come from the germline V gene (reference sequence). The CDR3: CASSHGPRQLTDTQYF. The CDR3 nucleotides read TGTGCCAGCAGTCACGGACCCCGCCAACTCACAGATACGCAGTATTTT.

This clonotype was detected many times. V usage is TRBV7-2 and J usage is TRBJ2-5, with D possibly matching TRBD2 (6 bases). The CDR3 consists of 14 residues. Germline CDR1 is SGHTA and CDR2 is FQGNSA. The V end lost 3 bases, the J end lost 4 bases, and 12 bases lay between the germline ends. CDR3 nucleotide sequence: TGTGCCAGCAGCTTCGCCGGGCGGGGAGAGACCCAGTACTTC. Amino acids: CASSFAGRGETQYF. Variable domain in full (rest from reference TRBV7-2 and TRBJ2-5): GAGVSQSPSNKVTEKGKDVELRCDPISGHTALYWYRQSLGQGLEFLIYFQGNSAPDKSGLPSDRFSAERTGGSVSTLTIQRTQQEDSAVYLCASSFAGRGETQYFGPGTRLLVL.

This clonotype was recorded at least ten times. V usage is TRBV3-1 and J usage is TRBJ2-7; 7 nucleotides agree with TRBD1. This CDR3 has 14 amino acids. The V and J ends lost 2 bases and 3 bases, in that order; junction bases with no gene match: 4. Per the germline V gene, CDR1 is LGHDT and CDR2 is YNNKEL (reference sequence). The CDR3 DNA sequence: TGTGCCAGCAGCCAACAACAGGGGATCTACGAGCAGTACTTC. Its protein product is CASSQQQGIYEQYF.

This clonotype has at least ten counts. One junction end disagrees with the germline gene, perhaps due to a read error. The chain combines TRBV5-1 with TRBJ2-5, with 8 positions matching TRBD1. This CDR3 contains 13 residues. Germline loops: CDR1 SGHRS, CDR2 YFSETQ. The CDR3 DNA sequence: TGTGCCAGCAGCTTGACAGGGGAAGAGACCCAGTACTTC. Amino acids: CASSLTGEETQYF.

The chain employs TRBV25-1 and TRBJ2-1, with 8 bases lining up with TRBD1. CDR3 size: 14 residues. Germline trimming cut 3 bases from V and 9 bases from J; bases unmatched to any gene: 7. CDR1 is MGHDK and CDR2 is SYGVNS in the germline V gene. CDR3 sequence: CASSESGQGGEQFF. CDR3 nucleotide sequence: TGTGCCAGCAGTGAGTCTGGACAGGGCGGTGAGCAGTTCTTC.

In regard to this clonotype: Mismatch with germline at one junction end may stem from a read error. The chain links TRBV20-1 to TRBJ1-3; 8 positions match TRBD1. CDR3 size: 18 residues. The V gene's germline CDR1 is DFQATT and CDR2 SNEGSKA (reference sequence). CDR3 sequence: CSARDLTQTGVVGNTVYF. In DNA, the CDR3 is TGCAGTGCTAGAGATCTCACCCAGACAGGGGTAGTTGGAAACACCGTATATTTT.